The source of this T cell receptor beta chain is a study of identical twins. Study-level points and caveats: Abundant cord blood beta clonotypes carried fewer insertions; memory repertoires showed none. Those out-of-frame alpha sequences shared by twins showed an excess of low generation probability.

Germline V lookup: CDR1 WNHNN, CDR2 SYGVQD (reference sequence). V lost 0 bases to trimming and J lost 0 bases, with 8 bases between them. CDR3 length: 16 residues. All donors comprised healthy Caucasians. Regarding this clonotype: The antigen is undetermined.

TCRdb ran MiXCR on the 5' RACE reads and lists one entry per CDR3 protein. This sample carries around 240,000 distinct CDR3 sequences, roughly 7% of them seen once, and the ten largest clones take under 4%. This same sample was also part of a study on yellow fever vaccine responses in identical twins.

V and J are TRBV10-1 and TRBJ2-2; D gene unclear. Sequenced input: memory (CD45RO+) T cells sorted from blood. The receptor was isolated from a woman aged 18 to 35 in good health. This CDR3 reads CASSESPFANTGELFF. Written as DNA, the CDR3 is TGCGCCAGCAGTGAGTCCCCTTTCGCGAACACCGGGGAGCTGTTTTTT.